These 12 T cell receptor beta chains came from one sample sequenced in a study of naive CD8 T cells in extremely preterm neonates. Sequenced by immunoSEQ multiplex PCR; TCRdb stores in-frame clones only, minus some. The sample contains about 7,000 clones, 95% to 98% of which appear only once. Sequences were obtained from naive CD8+ T cells from blood. Receptor source: a human donor in good health.

The genes are TRBV6-5 and TRBJ1-1; D remains ambiguous. The V gene lost 4 bases and the J gene lost 2 bases, with 11 bases spanning the gap. Per germline, CDR1 MNHEY and CDR2 SVGAGI. The CDR3 extends over 14 amino acids. The CDR3 coding sequence is TGTGCCAGCAGTTCCTATCCTGATAACACTGAAGCTTTCTTT. Translating it yields CASSSYPDNTEAFF.

This rearrangement joins TRBV7-6 to TRBJ2-2, with D unresolved. Per germline, CDR1 SGHVS and CDR2 FNYEAQ. V was trimmed by 3 bases and J by 3 bases, leaving 14 bases between them. The CDR3 covers 16 residues. The CDR3 loop reads CASSFTSHQDTGELFF. CDR3 nucleotide sequence: TGTGCCAGCAGCTTTACGTCGCACCAGGACACCGGGGAGCTGTTTTTT.

The chain couples TRBV5-4 to TRBJ2-7, with unresolved D. There are 15 residues in the CDR3. V was cut by 2 bases and J by 3 bases, with 15 bases left in between. CDR1 is SGHNT, CDR2 YYREEE, per germline (reference sequence). In DNA form, the CDR3 reads TGTGCCAGCAGCTTTGCTTCAGCGTCAAACTACGAGCAGTACTTC. It is translated as CASSFASASNYEQYF.

This clone was found once. One junction end disagrees with the germline gene, perhaps due to a read error. This chain uses TRBV15 with TRBJ2-5, with TRBD2 as a possible D gene (6 bases). Per the germline V gene, CDR1 is LNHNV and CDR2 is YYDKDF (reference sequence). The CDR3 has 15 amino acids. CDR3 region: CATSREASEQDTQYF. The CDR3 nucleotides are TGTGCCACCAGCAGAGAGGCTAGCGAGCAAGATACCCAGTACTTC.

This rearrangement joins TRBV28 to TRBJ2-1, with a tentative D call TRBD2 (5 bases). The CDR3 spans 16 residues. V shed 6 bases and J shed 5 bases, with 20 bases lying between them. The germline V gene encodes CDR1 MDHEN and CDR2 SYDVKM. The CDR3 bases are TGTGCCAGCAGCTCTACGGGATTTGAGGAGGACAATGAGCAGTTCTTC. Translating gives CASSSTGFEEDNEQFF.

The chain combines TRBV7-2 with TRBJ2-2; D gene ambiguous. With 4 bases removed from V and 0 bases from J, the gap between germline ends came to 12 bases. The CDR3 consists of 16 residues. Germline V gene lookup returns CDR1 SGHTA and CDR2 FQGNSA. The CDR3 protein is CASSSLVGSNTGELFF. The DNA for the CDR3 is TGTGCCAGCAGCTCCCTAGTAGGATCGAACACCGGGGAGCTGTTTTTT.

The chain has TRBV5-4 and TRBJ1-1; 10 bases agree with TRBD1. After removal of 1 base from V and 2 bases from J, the junction contained 8 bases not matched to a gene. The CDR3 runs to 17 residues. Germline CDR1 SGHNT, CDR2 YYREEE (reference sequence). The CDR3 DNA reads TGTGCCAGCAGCTTGATTCCCAGGGACAGGGGAAACACTGAAGCTTTCTTT. Amino acid sequence: CASSLIPRDRGNTEAFF. The full variable domain, its missing parts supplied by reference TRBV5-4 and TRBJ1-1, is ETGVTQSPTHLIKTRGQQVTLRCSSQSGHNTVSWYQQALGQGPQFIFQYYREEENGRGNFPPRFSGLQFPNYSSELNVNALELDDSALYLCASSLIPRDRGNTEAFFGQGTRLTVV.

This chain joins TRBV18 and TRBJ2-1, with D possibly TRBD2 on 6 matching bases. V was clipped by 3 bases and J by 10 bases, with 16 bases between them. This CDR3 is built from 14 residues. CDR1 KGHSH and CDR2 LQKENI come from the germline V gene. CDR3 residues: CASSPPDYPYEQFF. The CDR3 region has the DNA TGTGCCAGCTCACCGCCGGACTACCCGTACGAGCAGTTCTTC.

This chain uses TRBV9 with TRBJ2-1; 14 nucleotides match TRBD2. V was pared by 3 bases and J by 8 bases, with 10 bases of the junction left unmatched. The CDR3 has 17 amino acids. Looked up from germline, CDR1 is SGDLS and CDR2 is YYNGEE. This CDR3 reads CASSGGGGTSGSDEQFF. CDR3 sequence (DNA): TGTGCCAGCAGCGGTGGGGGGGGGACTAGCGGGAGTGATGAGCAGTTCTTC.

The genes are TRBV19 and TRBJ1-5; D gene ambiguous. CDR1 is LNHDA and CDR2 is SQIVND in the germline V gene (reference sequence). The CDR3 extends over 12 amino acids. V gave up 4 bases and J gave up 4 bases, with 5 bases separating them. CDR3 sequence (DNA): TGTGCCAGTAGTAACGGTAATCAGCCCCAGCATTTT. It translates to CASSNGNQPQHF.

This sequence joins TRBV6-5 and TRBJ1-5; D remains ambiguous. Germline V CDR1 and CDR2: MNHEY, SVGAGI. The CDR3 runs 16 residues. V dropped 4 bases and J dropped 0 bases, with 13 bases sitting between them. The CDR3 nucleotides read TGTGCCAGCAGTTCCAGTATACCTCTTAGCAATCAGCCCCAGCATTTT. Its protein is CASSSSIPLSNQPQHF.

The chain links TRBV5-1 to TRBJ2-7, with a tentative D call TRBD1 (7 bases). V was clipped by 3 bases and J by 1 base, with 17 bases between them. Looked up from germline, CDR1 is SGHRS and CDR2 is YFSETQ. The CDR3 is 16 amino acids. The CDR3: CASSSRGDTASYEQYF. The CDR3 region has the DNA TGCGCCAGCAGCTCCAGGGGGGACACCGCGTCCTACGAGCAGTACTTC.